The text below deals with one T cell receptor (beta chain). The antigen is undetermined. The data were taken from a study of cytomegalovirus exposure and HLA in healthy donors. Germline V lookup: CDR1 GTSNPN, CDR2 SVGIG (reference sequence). V was clipped by 0 bases and J by 0 bases, with 9 bases between them. The length of the CDR3 is 14 residues. With 60 Vbeta and 13 Jbeta primers, the PCR was carried out. Only in-frame clones appear in the TCRdb table, and some are missing; sequencing was by immunoSEQ multiplex PCR. Among roughly 130,000 clones, 80% to 90% were seen once, and the ten largest hold around 10%. Broader study findings: Later analysis identified about 18,000 TCR beta sequences associated with HLA alleles, using a false discovery rate threshold of 0.05.

V is TRBV30 and J is TRBJ2-7; weak D call: TRBD2 (6 bases). The source is a male donor in good health and CMV-seropositive. The specimen was PBMCs. The CDR3 here is CAWSVRGSSYEQYF. The CDR3 DNA reads TGTGCCTGGAGTGTACGGGGGAGCTCCTACGAGCAGTACTTC.